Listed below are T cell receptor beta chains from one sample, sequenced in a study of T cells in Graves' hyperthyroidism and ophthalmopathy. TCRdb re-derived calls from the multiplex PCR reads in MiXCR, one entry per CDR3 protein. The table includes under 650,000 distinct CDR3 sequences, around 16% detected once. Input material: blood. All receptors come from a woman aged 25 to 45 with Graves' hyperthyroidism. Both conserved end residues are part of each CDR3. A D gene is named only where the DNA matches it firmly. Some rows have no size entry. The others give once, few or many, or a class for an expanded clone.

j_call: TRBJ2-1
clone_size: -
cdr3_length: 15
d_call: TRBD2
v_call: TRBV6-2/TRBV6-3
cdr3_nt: TGTGCCAGCCATCCCCGAGGCGGGAGGACGGATGAGCAGTTCTTC
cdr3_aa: CASHPRGGRTDEQFF

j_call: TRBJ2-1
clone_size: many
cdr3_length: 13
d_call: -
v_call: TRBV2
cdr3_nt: TGTGCCAGCAGTGAAGCGGGCCAGGGTGAGCAGTTCTTC
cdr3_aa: CASSEAGQGEQFF

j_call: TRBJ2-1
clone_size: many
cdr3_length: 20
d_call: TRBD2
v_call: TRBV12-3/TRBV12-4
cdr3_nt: TGTGCCAGCAGTTTAGGGTGGGCTAGCGGGAGATCCATGGGCATCAATGAGCAGTTCTTC
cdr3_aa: CASSLGWASGRSMGINEQFF

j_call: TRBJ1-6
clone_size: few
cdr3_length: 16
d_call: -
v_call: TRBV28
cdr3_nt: TGTGCCAGCAGTTTATCTTCGGGGCCTAATAATTCACCCCTCCACTTT
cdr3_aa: CASSLSSGPNNSPLHF

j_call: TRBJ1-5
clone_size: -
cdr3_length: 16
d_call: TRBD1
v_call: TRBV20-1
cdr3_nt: TGCAGTGCTAGACACGCCAGGGGGCTTATCAATCAGCCCCAGCATTTT
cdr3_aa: CSARHARGLINQPQHF

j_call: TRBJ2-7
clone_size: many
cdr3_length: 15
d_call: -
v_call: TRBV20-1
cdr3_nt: TGCAGTGCTAGAGCAGGTAGCGGAACTTTCTACGAGCAGTACTTC
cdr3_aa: CSARAGSGTFYEQYF

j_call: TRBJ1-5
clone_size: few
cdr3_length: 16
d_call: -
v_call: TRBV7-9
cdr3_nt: TGTGCCAGCAGCCCCCTCCCAGGGAAGGCGGGCCAGCCCCAGCATTTT
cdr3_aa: CASSPLPGKAGQPQHF

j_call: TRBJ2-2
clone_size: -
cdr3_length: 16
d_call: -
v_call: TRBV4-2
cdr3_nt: TGTGCCAGCAGCCAAGATTTACAGGGGAACACCGGGGAGCTGTTTTTT
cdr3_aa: CASSQDLQGNTGELFF

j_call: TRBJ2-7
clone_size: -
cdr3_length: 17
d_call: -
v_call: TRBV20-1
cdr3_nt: TGCAGTGCTAGAGATAACAGCGGAACCGACCCCTCCTACGAGCAGTACTTC
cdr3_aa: CSARDNSGTDPSYEQYF

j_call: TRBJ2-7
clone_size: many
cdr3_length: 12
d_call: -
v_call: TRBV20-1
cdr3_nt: TGCAGTGCTAGTACAGCGGACTACGAGCAGTACTTC
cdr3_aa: CSASTADYEQYF

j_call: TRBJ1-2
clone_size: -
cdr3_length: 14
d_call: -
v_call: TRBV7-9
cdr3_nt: TGTGCCAGCAGCCATCTCGAGGGTCTTTATGGCTACACCTTC
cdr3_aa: CASSHLEGLYGYTF

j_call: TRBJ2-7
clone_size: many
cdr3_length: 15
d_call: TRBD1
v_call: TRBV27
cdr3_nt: TGTGCCAGCAGCTTAAGACAGGGTCTATCCTACGAGCAGTACTTC
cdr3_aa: CASSLRQGLSYEQYF

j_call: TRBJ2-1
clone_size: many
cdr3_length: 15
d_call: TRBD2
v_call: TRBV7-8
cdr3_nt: TGTGCCAGCAGCTGGGCCGGGGGGGCGGACAATGAGCAGTTCTTC
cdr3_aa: CASSWAGGADNEQFF

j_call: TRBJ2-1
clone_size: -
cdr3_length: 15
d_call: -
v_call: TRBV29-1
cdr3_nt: TGCAGCGTTGAATGGTCAGGGAGGTCCTACAATGAGCAGTTCTTC
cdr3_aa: CSVEWSGRSYNEQFF

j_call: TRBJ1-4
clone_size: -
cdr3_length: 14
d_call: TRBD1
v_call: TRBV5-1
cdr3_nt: TGCGCCAGCAGCTCAGGGGGGGAAGATGAAAAACTGTTTTTT
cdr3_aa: CASSSGGEDEKLFF

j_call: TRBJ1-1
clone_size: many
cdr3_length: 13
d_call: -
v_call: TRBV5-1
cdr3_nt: TGTGCCAGCAGTTTAGGCAAGAACACTGAAGCTTTCTTT
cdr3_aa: CASSLGKNTEAFF

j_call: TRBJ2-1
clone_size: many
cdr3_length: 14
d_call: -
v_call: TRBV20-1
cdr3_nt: TGCAGTGCTAGATCCTCCCCTGACGGGGATGAGCAGTTCTTC
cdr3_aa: CSARSSPDGDEQFF

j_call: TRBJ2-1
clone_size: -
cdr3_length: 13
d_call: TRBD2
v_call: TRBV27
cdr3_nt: TGTGCCAGCAGACTAGCGAAATACAATGAGCAGTTCTTC
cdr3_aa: CASRLAKYNEQFF

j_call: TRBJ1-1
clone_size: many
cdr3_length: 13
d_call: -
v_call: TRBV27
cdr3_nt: TGTGCCAGCAATCAGCAGGGAAGGGCTGAAGCTTTCTTT
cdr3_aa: CASNQQGRAEAFF

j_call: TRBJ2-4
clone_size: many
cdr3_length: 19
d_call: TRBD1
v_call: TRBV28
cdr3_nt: TGTGCCAGCAGTTCCCCGGACAGGGTACTAGCCCTAGGAGAGAACATTCAGTACTTC
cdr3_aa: CASSSPDRVLALGENIQYF

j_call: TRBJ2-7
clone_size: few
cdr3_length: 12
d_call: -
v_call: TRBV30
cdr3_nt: TGTGCCTGCCTAACTCAGTCCTACGAGCAGTACTTC
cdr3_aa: CACLTQSYEQYF

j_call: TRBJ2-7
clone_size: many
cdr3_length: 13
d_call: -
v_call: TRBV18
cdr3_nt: TGTGCCAGCTCACCACCGACCCCTATGGAGCAGTACTTC
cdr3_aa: CASSPPTPMEQYF

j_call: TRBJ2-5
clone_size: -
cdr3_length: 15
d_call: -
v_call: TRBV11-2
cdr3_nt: TGTGCCAGCAGCTTAAATTCTTTAGCGGAAGAGACCCAGTACTTC
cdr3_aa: CASSLNSLAEETQYF

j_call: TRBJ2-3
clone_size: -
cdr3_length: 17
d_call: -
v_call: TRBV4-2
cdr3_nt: TGTGCCAGCAGCCAGGGTGGGGGGGGGGCAGGCACAGATACGCAGTATTTT
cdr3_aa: CASSQGGGGAGTDTQYF

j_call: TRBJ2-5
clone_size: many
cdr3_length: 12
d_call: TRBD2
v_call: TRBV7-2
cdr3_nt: TGTGCCAGCAGCTTAAGGACTAGCGGGAGCTACTTC
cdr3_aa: CASSLRTSGSYF

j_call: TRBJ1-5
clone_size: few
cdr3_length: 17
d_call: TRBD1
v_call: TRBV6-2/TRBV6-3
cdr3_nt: TGTGCCAGCAAGGGACAGGGTGCCCGGGCTGATAATCAGCCCCAGCATTTT
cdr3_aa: CASKGQGARADNQPQHF

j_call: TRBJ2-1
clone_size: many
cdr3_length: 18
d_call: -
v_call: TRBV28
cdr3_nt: TGTGCCAGCAGTTATTTCCTAGCTACCGGACAGGGAGGGAATGAGCAGTTCTTC
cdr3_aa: CASSYFLATGQGGNEQFF

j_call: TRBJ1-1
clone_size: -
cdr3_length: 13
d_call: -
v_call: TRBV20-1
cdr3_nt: TGCAGTGCTAGACGGTCGCAGAACACTGAAGCTTTCTTT
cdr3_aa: CSARRSQNTEAFF

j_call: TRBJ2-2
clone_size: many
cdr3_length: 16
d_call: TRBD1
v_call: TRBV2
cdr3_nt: TGTGCCAGCAGGGAAATAGGACAGGGTAACACCGGGGAGCTGTTTTTT
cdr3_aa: CASREIGQGNTGELFF

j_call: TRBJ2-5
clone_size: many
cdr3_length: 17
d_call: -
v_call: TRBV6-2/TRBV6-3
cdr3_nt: TGTGCCAGCATAAGAAACCCCGCTACAAGGCTCCAAGAGACCCAGTACTTC
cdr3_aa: CASIRNPATRLQETQYF

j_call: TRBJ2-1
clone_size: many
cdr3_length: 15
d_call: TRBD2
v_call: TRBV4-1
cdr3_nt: TGCGCCAGCAGCCCTGGTAGCGGGAGGTTGGATGAGCAGTTCTTC
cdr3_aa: CASSPGSGRLDEQFF

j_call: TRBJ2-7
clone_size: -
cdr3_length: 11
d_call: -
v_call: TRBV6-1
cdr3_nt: TGTGCCAGCGGTGGGAGCTACGAGCAGTACTTC
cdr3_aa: CASGGSYEQYF

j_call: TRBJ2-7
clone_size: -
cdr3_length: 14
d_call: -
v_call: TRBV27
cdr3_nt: TGTGCCAGCCGGTACCTGGGGGGACCCTACGAGCAGTACTTC
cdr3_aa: CASRYLGGPYEQYF

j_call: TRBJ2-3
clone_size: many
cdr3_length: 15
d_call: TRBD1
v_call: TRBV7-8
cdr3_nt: TGTGCCAGCAGGATCGGGACAGGGAGCACAGATACGCAGTATTTT
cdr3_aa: CASRIGTGSTDTQYF

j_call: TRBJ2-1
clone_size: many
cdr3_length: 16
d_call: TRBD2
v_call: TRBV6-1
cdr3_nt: TGTGCCAGCAGTGAAGCGCTAGCGGTCTCCTACAATGAGCAGTTCTTC
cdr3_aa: CASSEALAVSYNEQFF

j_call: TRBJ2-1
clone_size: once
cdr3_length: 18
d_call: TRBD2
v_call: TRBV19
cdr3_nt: TGTGCCAGTAGTAAACCGGGACTAGCGGTCGACGGCTACAATGAGCAGCTCTTC
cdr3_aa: CASSKPGLAVDGYNEQLF

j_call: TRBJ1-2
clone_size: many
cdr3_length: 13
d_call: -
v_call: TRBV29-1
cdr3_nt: TGCAGCGTTCCAGACCCGGCGAACTATGGCTACACCTTC
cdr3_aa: CSVPDPANYGYTF

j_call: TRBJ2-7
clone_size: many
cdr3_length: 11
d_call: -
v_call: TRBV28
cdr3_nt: TGTGCCAGCAGTCACAGGGCGGAGCAGTACTTC
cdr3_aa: CASSHRAEQYF

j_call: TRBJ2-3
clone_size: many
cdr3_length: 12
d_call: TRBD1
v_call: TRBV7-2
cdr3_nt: TGTGCCAGCAGCTCAGGACAGGGTGCGCAGTATTTT
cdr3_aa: CASSSGQGAQYF

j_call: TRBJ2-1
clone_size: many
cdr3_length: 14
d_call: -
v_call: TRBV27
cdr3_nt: TGTGCCAGCAGTTTTGGTGGTTTTCGTAATGAGCAGTTCTTC
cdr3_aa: CASSFGGFRNEQFF

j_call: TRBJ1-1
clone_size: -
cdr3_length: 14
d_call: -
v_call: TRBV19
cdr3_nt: TGTGCCAGTAGATACGGAATCATGAACACTGAAGCTTTCTTT
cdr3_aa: CASRYGIMNTEAFF

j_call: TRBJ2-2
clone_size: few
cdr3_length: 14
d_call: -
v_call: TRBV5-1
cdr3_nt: TGCGCCAGCAGCTTGGAACAGTTCACCGGGGAGCTGTTTTTT
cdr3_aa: CASSLEQFTGELFF